Presented here are 14 T cell receptor beta chains from one specimen sequenced in a study of T-cell memory formation after mild COVID-19. Each CDR3 protein is one row after TCRdb ran MiXCR on the 5' RACE reads. The sample holds 300,000 or so distinct CDR3 sequences, 15% to 20% seen once. Input material: PBMCs or a T cell subset sorted from them (not recorded which). Receptor source: a man aged 18 to 35 who had mild COVID-19 (a few samples of this study predate the infection). Cell type and time point are not known.

The V call is TRBV4-3, the J call TRBJ1-6; D is uncertain. CDR1 is LGHNA, CDR2 YSLEER, per germline. V lost 2 bases and J lost 0, with 5 bases in between. The CDR3 has 15 residues. CDR3 loop: CASSQQASYNSPLHF. The CDR3 region has the DNA TGCGCCAGCAGCCAACAGGCCTCCTATAATTCACCCCTCCACTTT.

Only a few counts were recorded for this clonotype. CDR3 sequence: CASSALSSYNEQFF. As DNA, the CDR3 is TGTGCCAGCAGCGCCTTAAGCTCCTACAATGAGCAGTTCTTC. The V and J genes are TRBV6-6 and TRBJ2-1; D is unclear. The CDR3 runs 14 residues. Deletions cut 6 bases from V and 0 bases from J, with 9 bases between. Germline loops: CDR1 MNHNY, CDR2 SVGAGI (reference sequence).

In its sample, this clonotype was seen many times. The rearrangement joins TRBV7-7 to TRBJ2-3; TRBD2 matches 7 bases. Germline trimming cut 5 bases from V and 7 bases from J; bases unmatched to any gene: 3. The CDR3 is made up of 12 amino acids. Germline CDR1 reads SSHAT; CDR2 reads FNYEAQ (reference sequence). The CDR3 loop is CASSPGGYTQYF. CDR3 nucleotide sequence: TGTGCCAGCAGCCCGGGGGGTTATACGCAGTATTTT.

This clonotype appeared a single time. The chain carries TRBV20-1 and TRBJ1-5, with 9 bases aligning to TRBD1. Germline CDR1 DFQATT, CDR2 SNEGSKA (reference sequence). The CDR3 spans 14 residues. Losses at the gene ends were 0 bases for V and 9 bases for J; bases not matched to a gene: 6. CDR3 amino acids: CSARDPGQGSPQHF. Here the CDR3 DNA reads TGCAGTGCTAGAGATCCGGGACAGGGATCGCCCCAGCATTTT.

The chain is built from TRBV5-8 and TRBJ2-3; D may match TRBD1 or TRBD2 (6 bases each). Germline-derived CDR1 and CDR2 are SGHTS and YDEGEE. There are 14 residues in the CDR3. Trimming cost V 1 base and J 5 bases, with 11 bases left between them. The CDR3 loop is CASSLQGGQDTQYF. The CDR3 nucleotides are TGTGCCAGCAGCTTGCAAGGGGGGCAAGATACGCAGTATTTT.

This clonotype occurred many times. The J gene is TRBJ2-1, the V gene TRBV7-2, with D perhaps matching TRBD1 (6 bases). The V end lost 3 bases, the J end lost 7 bases, and 10 bases lay between the germline ends. From germline, CDR1 is SGHTA and CDR2 FQGNSA. This CDR3 has 13 residues. In DNA, the CDR3 is TGTGCCAGCAGCTTCAGGGGAAGTAATGAGCAGTTCTTC. It yields the protein CASSFRGSNEQFF. Variable domain in full (rest from reference TRBV7-2 and TRBJ2-1): GAGVSQSPSNKVTEKGKDVELRCDPISGHTALYWYRQSLGQGLEFLIYFQGNSAPDKSGLPSDRFSAERTGGSVSTLTIQRTQQEDSAVYLCASSFRGSNEQFFGPGTRLTVL.

The rearrangement joins TRBV29-1 to TRBJ1-2; 7 bases align to TRBD1. Trimming at V came to 1 base and at J to 4 bases, leaving 6 bases not matched to a gene. Germline lookup yields CDR1 SQVTM and CDR2 ANQGSEA. This CDR3 spans 14 amino acids. CDR3 residues: CSVEGQGVRYGYTF. CDR3 nucleotides: TGCAGCGTTGAAGGGCAGGGGGTGCGCTATGGCTACACCTTC.

The chain joins TRBV5-1 to TRBJ2-1; a possible D gene is TRBD2 (7 bases). Trimming stripped 3 bases from V and 6 bases from J, with 13 bases between. The CDR3 has 14 residues. Germline CDR1 reads SGHRS; CDR2 reads YFSETQ. The CDR3 here is CASSYGGPPNEQFF. CDR3 nucleotide sequence: TGCGCCAGCAGCTACGGGGGGCCCCCCAATGAGCAGTTCTTC.

This clonotype was detected many times. V is TRBV6-5 and J is TRBJ2-3; 10 bases match TRBD2. Germline V CDR1 and CDR2: MNHEY, SVGAGI. With 7 bases clipped from V and 4 bases from J, the junction kept 2 bases outside the gene matches. CDR3 length equals 13 residues. The CDR3, as DNA: TGTGCCAGCACCACTAGCGGGGCAGATACGCAGTATTTT. This encodes CASTTSGADTQYF.

The J gene is TRBJ2-7, the V gene TRBV6-6, with TRBD1 identical over 10 bases. This CDR3 region has 14 residues. CDR1 and CDR2 from the germline V gene are MNHNY and SVGAGI (reference sequence). V was pared by 7 bases and J by 7 bases, with 10 bases of the junction left unmatched. CDR3 residues: CASIRGTGAEEQYV. The DNA of the CDR3 is TGTGCCAGCATCAGGGGGACAGGGGCTGAAGAGCAGTACGTC.

This sequence joins TRBV28 and TRBJ1-1; D not certain. The ends were cut back, 4 bases at V and 6 bases at J, with 12 bases in the middle. CDR3 size: 13 residues. Germline values: CDR1 MDHEN, CDR2 SYDVKM. CDR3 region: CASSSPDTAEAFF. As DNA, the CDR3 is TGTGCCAGCAGTTCCCCCGACACAGCTGAAGCTTTCTTT.

The chain couples TRBV18 to TRBJ1-4, with D hard to call. The CDR3 has 12 residues. Trimming shortened V by 1 base and J by 6 bases, and 3 bases separated the two germline ends. CDR1 is KGHSH, CDR2 LQKENI, per germline. This chain's CDR3 is CASSPRDEKLFF. In DNA, the CDR3 is TGTGCCAGCTCACCACGGGATGAAAAACTGTTTTTT.

This clonotype was seen at least ten times. This chain connects TRBV12-3 or TRBV12-4 to TRBJ2-2; D remains ambiguous. This CDR3 is built from 10 residues. V dropped 8 bases and J dropped 6 bases, with 4 bases sitting between them. CDR3 bases: TGTGCCAGCGGTCCCGGGGAGCTGTTTTTT. It is translated as CASGPGELFF.

The J gene is TRBJ1-1, the V gene TRBV7-2, with unresolved D. There are 14 residues in the CDR3. Germline V lookup: CDR1 SGHTA, CDR2 FQGNSA. Trimming stripped 1 base from V and 1 base from J, with 7 bases between. The CDR3 region is CASSLVAKNTEAFF. CDR3 in DNA: TGTGCCAGCAGCTTAGTCGCGAAGAACACTGAAGCTTTCTTT.